The rows below give T cell receptor beta chains drawn from one sample of a study of blood T cell repertoires in COVID-19. Repertoires were generated with immunoSEQ multiplex PCR, while TCRdb's copy carries only in-frame clones and drops some. Counted here are approximately 450,000 clones, around nine tenths occurring once; the ten biggest clones make up 4% to 5.5%. The sample consisted of peripheral blood. The receptors originated from a woman younger than 45 with acute or convalescent COVID-19. CDR3s include the opening cysteine and the closing phenylalanine or tryptophan. The D gene is left open where the match is weak. Where a row states a size, it is once, few, many or the class of an expanded clone; other rows omit it.

V gene	J gene	clone size	D gene	CDR3 DNA	CDR3 protein
TRBV27	TRBJ1-2	.	TRBD1	TGTGCCAGCAGTTCCGCTGACAGGGGAAAAGGCTACACCTTC	CASSSADRGKGYTF
TRBV11-2	TRBJ2-3	once	TRBD2	TGTGCCAGCAGCCGAAGGGCTAGCGGGGGGGATACGCAGTATTTT	CASSRRASGGDTQYF
TRBV28	TRBJ2-6	.	.	TGTGCCATCGCTAGAGGAGCTGGGGCCAACGTCCTGACTTTC	CAIARGAGANVLTF
TRBV29-1	TRBJ2-1	.	.	TGCAGCGTTGACGGTACCCTCGAGAGTGAGCAGTTCTTC	CSVDGTLESEQFF
TRBV19	TRBJ2-2	.	.	TGTGCCAGTAGTATAATTGGCGAGGGGGCGAACACCGGGGAGCTGTTTTTT	CASSIIGEGANTGELFF
TRBV19	TRBJ2-7	.	TRBD1	TGTGCCAGTAGTAAGACAGGGACAAACTACGAGCAGTACTTC	CASSKTGTNYEQYF
TRBV5-4	TRBJ2-7	.	TRBD1	TGTGCCAGCAGCTCCGGGACAGGCGAGATCTACGAGCAGTACTTC	CASSSGTGEIYEQYF
TRBV27	TRBJ2-1	.	TRBD2	TGTGCCAGCAGTTTAGCCGGGACTAGCGGGGCTGAGCAGTTCTTC	CASSLAGTSGAEQFF
TRBV28	TRBJ2-7	.	.	TGTGCCAGCAGAACCGGGACACACAGCTCCTACGAGCAGTACTTC	CASRTGTHSSYEQYF
TRBV7-8	TRBJ2-7	.	TRBD2	TGTGCCAGCAGCTTAGAACTAGCGGGGGCCTCCTACGAGCAGTACTTC	CASSLELAGASYEQYF
TRBV27	TRBJ2-5	.	TRBD2	TGTGCCAGCAGTTTGGGGACTAGTAGCCTCCAAGAGACCCAGTACTTC	CASSLGTSSLQETQYF
TRBV15	TRBJ2-5	.	TRBD2	TGTGCCACCAGCCGCTGGGGGACTAGTCCGGAAGAGACCCAGTACTTC	CATSRWGTSPEETQYF
TRBV4-1	TRBJ2-2	.	.	TGCGCCAGCAGCCAAATCACTCGAGACGGGGAGCTGTTTTTT	CASSQITRDGELFF
TRBV2	TRBJ2-5	.	TRBD2	TGTGCCAGCAGGCAAACTAGCGGGGCGTCCCAAGAGACCCAGTACTTC	CASRQTSGASQETQYF
TRBV4-1	TRBJ2-5	.	TRBD2	TGCGCCAGCAGCCAAGCCAGCGGGGGAGAGACCCAGTACTTC	CASSQASGGETQYF
TRBV13	TRBJ2-5	.	TRBD2	TGTGCCAGCAGACCCCGGGGGGGTGAGGAGACCCAGTACTTC	CASRPRGGEETQYF
TRBV5-5	TRBJ2-7	.	TRBD2	TGTGCCAGCAGCGACATAGCGGGGGTCTACGAGCAGTACTTC	CASSDIAGVYEQYF
TRBV4-1	TRBJ2-1	.	TRBD2	TGCGCCAGCAGCCAAGAGTGGGGGACTAGCGGGTTCTATGAGCAGTTCTTC	CASSQEWGTSGFYEQFF
TRBV11-2	TRBJ2-6	once	TRBD2	TGTGCCAGCAGCTCGGGAGGCTCCTCTGGGGCCAACGTCCTGACTTTC	CASSSGGSSGANVLTF
TRBV6-1	TRBJ2-7	.	.	TGTGCCAGCAGTGAACAGCCGGAGGGTACAGCCTACGAGCAGTACTTC	CASSEQPEGTAYEQYF
TRBV28	TRBJ2-7	.	.	TGTGCCAGCGGGGGGACCGGCTCCTACGAGCAGTACTTC	CASGGTGSYEQYF
TRBV3-1/TRBV3-2	TRBJ2-7	.	TRBD1	TGTGCCAGCAGCAATACGAGGGGGCCCTCCTACGAGCAGTACTTC	CASSNTRGPSYEQYF
TRBV18	TRBJ2-1	.	TRBD2	TGTGCCAGCTCACCAGCCCGAGGTACTAGCGGGGGGGCCTTCTACAATGAGCAGTTCTTC	CASSPARGTSGGAFYNEQFF
TRBV7-3	TRBJ2-5	.	TRBD1	TGTGCCAGCAGCCCGACAGGGGGCAGAGAGACCCAGTACTTC	CASSPTGGRETQYF
TRBV6-6	TRBJ1-5	once	TRBD1	TGTGCCAGCAGAGAACCCGGGACAGGGATGGGAGAGCCCCAGCATTTT	CASREPGTGMGEPQHF
TRBV29-1	TRBJ1-2	.	.	TGCAGCGTTGAAGCCGGGACTGATTTCTATGGCTACACCTTC	CSVEAGTDFYGYTF
TRBV2	TRBJ2-7	.	.	TGTGCCAGCAGATCACAGGGTGGCTCCTACGAGCAGTACTTC	CASRSQGGSYEQYF
TRBV11-2	TRBJ1-5	.	TRBD1	TGTGCCAGCAGCTTGGGGGACAGTATAGATCAGCCCCAGCATTTT	CASSLGDSIDQPQHF
TRBV27	TRBJ2-7	.	.	TGTGCCAGCAGTTCCCGGTGGTCCACTACATCCTACGAGCAGTACTTC	CASSSRWSTTSYEQYF
TRBV9	TRBJ1-2	.	.	TGTGCCAGCAGCGTAGGGCAGGGAGGATATGGCTACACCTTC	CASSVGQGGYGYTF
TRBV2	TRBJ2-1	.	.	TGTGCCAGCAGATACAGCAATGAGCAGTTCTTC	CASRYSNEQFF
TRBV28	TRBJ1-2	.	.	TGTGCCAGCAGTTCGGGGGACTCAGGTGTCAGGACCTTGATCAACTATGGCTACACCTTC	CASSSGDSGVRTLINYGYTF
TRBV7-9	TRBJ1-3	.	.	TGTGCCAGCAGCCCACAGGACTCTGGAAACACCATATATTTT	CASSPQDSGNTIYF
TRBV6-5	TRBJ2-2	.	.	TGTGCCTACGGGCAGGGGAACACCGGGGAGCTGTTTTTT	CAYGQGNTGELFF
TRBV6-1	TRBJ1-2	.	TRBD1	TGTGCCAGCAGTGAAAGTACAGGGGGCGGTATCAATGGCTACACCTTC	CASSESTGGGINGYTF
TRBV4-2	TRBJ2-7	.	.	TGTGCCAGCAGCCAAGAAAAGGGGGTCTACGAGCAGTACTTC	CASSQEKGVYEQYF
TRBV28	TRBJ2-4	.	.	TGTGCCAGCACCCAACGGGCGGGACTAGCCAAAAACATTCAGTACTTC	CASTQRAGLAKNIQYF
TRBV5-8	TRBJ1-1	.	.	TGTGCCAGCGACCGACGGGCTGAAGCTTTCTTT	CASDRRAEAFF
TRBV14	TRBJ1-1	.	.	TGTGCCAGCAGCCCCACTAAGGGGACTGAAGCTTTCTTT	CASSPTKGTEAFF
TRBV19	TRBJ2-5	once	TRBD2	TGTGCCAGTAGTATCTTCCGCGGGGGAGTCAAAGAGACCCAGTACTTC	CASSIFRGGVKETQYF
TRBV30	TRBJ1-2	.	.	TGTGCCTGGAGCCCGGCAGGGCTTGGTCCTGGCTACACCTTC	CAWSPAGLGPGYTF
TRBV5-1	TRBJ1-2	.	.	TGCGCCAGCAGCTTGGCCCAGGGGAGTCCAAACTATGGCTACACCTTC	CASSLAQGSPNYGYTF
TRBV5-1	TRBJ2-5	.	TRBD1	TGCGCCAGCAGCAGCAACAGGGGGGAGACCCAGTACTTC	CASSSNRGETQYF
TRBV11-2	TRBJ2-1	.	TRBD1	TGTGCCAGCAGCCCAAAGGTAGGGGGCACTGAGCAGTTCTTC	CASSPKVGGTEQFF
TRBV11-2	TRBJ1-5	once	.	TGTGCCAGCAGCTTAGATACTCGTCGGCCCCAGCATTTT	CASSLDTRRPQHF
TRBV4-1	TRBJ2-7	.	TRBD2	TGCGCCAGCAGCCCCGGGACTAGCGGCTACGAGCAGTACTTC	CASSPGTSGYEQYF
TRBV4-2	TRBJ2-7	.	.	TGTGCCAGCAGCCAAGAGTTTGGCCAGGATACCTACGAGCAGTACTTC	CASSQEFGQDTYEQYF
TRBV6-5	TRBJ2-1	.	TRBD2	TGTGCCAGCAGTTATAGCGGGCCTGTTAATGAGCAGTTCTTC	CASSYSGPVNEQFF
TRBV2	TRBJ1-6	.	.	TGTGCCAGCAGTGGACTAGTCTATTCACCCCTCCACTTT	CASSGLVYSPLHF
TRBV11-1	TRBJ2-3	few	.	TGTGCCAGCAGCTTCGGGAGAAACACAGATACGCAGTATTTT	CASSFGRNTDTQYF
TRBV5-1	TRBJ1-1	.	TRBD1	TGCGCCAGCAGCTATACCGACAGGGTTTTTACTGAAGCTTTCTTT	CASSYTDRVFTEAFF
TRBV19	TRBJ1-1	.	.	TGTGCCAGTAGATCCCAGATGAACACTGAAGCTTTCTTT	CASRSQMNTEAFF
TRBV5-1	TRBJ2-4	.	TRBD1	TGCGCCAGCAGCTGGGACAGCCGTCAAAACATTCAGTACTTC	CASSWDSRQNIQYF
TRBV10-3	TRBJ2-2	.	TRBD1	TGTGCCATCAGTCCGGGACAGGGCCTGTTTTTT	CAISPGQGLFF